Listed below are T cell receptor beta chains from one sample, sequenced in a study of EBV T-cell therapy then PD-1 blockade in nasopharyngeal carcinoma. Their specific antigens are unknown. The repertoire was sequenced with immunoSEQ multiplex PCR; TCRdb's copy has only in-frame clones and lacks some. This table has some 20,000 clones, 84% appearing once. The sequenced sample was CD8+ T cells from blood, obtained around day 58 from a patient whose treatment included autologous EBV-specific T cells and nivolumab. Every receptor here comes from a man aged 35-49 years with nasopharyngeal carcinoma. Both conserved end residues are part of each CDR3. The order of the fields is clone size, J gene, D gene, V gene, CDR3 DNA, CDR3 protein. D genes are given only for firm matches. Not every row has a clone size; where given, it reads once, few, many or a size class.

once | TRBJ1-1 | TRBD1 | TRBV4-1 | TGCGCCAGCAGTCAAGGGGACAGGGGGCGGATCAACACTGAAGCTTTCTTT | CASSQGDRGRINTEAFF
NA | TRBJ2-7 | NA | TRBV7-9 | TGTGCCAGCAGCTTAACGGGTCACGAGCAGTACTTC | CASSLTGHEQYF
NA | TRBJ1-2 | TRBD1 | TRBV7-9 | TGTGCCAGCAGCTCCGCAGGGGGTAATTCCTACACCTTC | CASSSAGGNSYTF
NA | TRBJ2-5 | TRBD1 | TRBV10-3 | TGTGCCATCGGAGAGGACAGGGGGTTCCAAGAGACCCAGTACTTC | CAIGEDRGFQETQYF
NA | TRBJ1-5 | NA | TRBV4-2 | TGTGCCAGCAGCCAAGATTGGCCAGGGGCTCAGCCCCAGCATTTT | CASSQDWPGAQPQHF
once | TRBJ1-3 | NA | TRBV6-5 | TGTGCCAGCAGCACCGAGGACGGGTCTGGAAACACCATATATTTT | CASSTEDGSGNTIYF
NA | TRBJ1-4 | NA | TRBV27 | TGTACCAGCAGTTTATACCCACACACACAGATGACAAATGAAAAACTGTTTTTT | CTSSLYPHTQMTNEKLFF
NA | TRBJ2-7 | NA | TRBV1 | TGCACCAGCAGTCCTGGAGGGGCGGGGGAACACTACGAGCAGTACTTC | CTSSPGGAGEHYEQYF
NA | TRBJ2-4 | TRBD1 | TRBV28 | TGTGCCAGCAGTCCCCGACAGGGGGTGGCCAAAAACATTCAGTACTTC | CASSPRQGVAKNIQYF
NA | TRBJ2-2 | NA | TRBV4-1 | TGCGCCAGCAGGCCTCCTTATACGAACACCGGGGAGCTGTTTTTT | CASRPPYTNTGELFF
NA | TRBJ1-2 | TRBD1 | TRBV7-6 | TGTGCCAGCAGCCGGACGCGGACAGGAATCCATGGCTACACCTTC | CASSRTRTGIHGYTF
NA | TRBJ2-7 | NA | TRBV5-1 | TGCGCCAGCAGCCTACTGGGAGAGCCTGAGCAGTACTTC | CASSLLGEPEQYF
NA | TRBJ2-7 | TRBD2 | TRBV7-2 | TGTGCCAGCAGCTTAGGCGGGAGGGGGCGCGGGTACGAGCAGTACTTC | CASSLGGRGRGYEQYF
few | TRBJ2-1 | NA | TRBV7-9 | TGTGCCAGCAGCGCGAAGGATGAGCAGTTCTTC | CASSAKDEQFF
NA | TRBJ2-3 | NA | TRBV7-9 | TGTGCCAGCAGCTTCAGGGGACGTGAAACAGATACGCAGTATTTT | CASSFRGRETDTQYF
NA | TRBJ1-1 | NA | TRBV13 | TGTGCCAGCAGCCGGTTTCGGGGAGCAAACACTGAAGCTTTCTTT | CASSRFRGANTEAFF
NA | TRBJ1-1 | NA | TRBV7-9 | TGTGCCAGCAGCTCCAGTTTTTTGACGGCAGTCAGCAAATCCCCTGAAGCTTTCTTT | CASSSSFLTAVSKSPEAFF
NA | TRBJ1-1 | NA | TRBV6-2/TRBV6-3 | TGTGCCAGCAGTTATGGAGAGAACACTGAAGCTTTCTTT | CASSYGENTEAFF
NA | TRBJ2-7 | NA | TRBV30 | TGTGCCTGGAGTTGGGGGTTCGAGCAGTACTTC | CAWSWGFEQYF
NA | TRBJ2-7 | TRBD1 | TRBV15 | TGTGCCACCAGCAGAGATAGACAGGGGTACGACGAGCAGTACTTC | CATSRDRQGYDEQYF
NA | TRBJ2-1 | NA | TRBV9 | TGTGCCAGCAGCGTGTCCGACAGCTACAATGAGCAGTTCTTC | CASSVSDSYNEQFF
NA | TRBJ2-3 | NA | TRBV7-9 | TGTGCCATCCCGGCGGGGTCAGAAAGCACAGATACGCAGTATTTT | CAIPAGSESTDTQYF
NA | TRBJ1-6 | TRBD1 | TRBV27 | TGTGCCAGCAGTTTACGGTCGACAGGGCCTAATTCACCCCTCCACTTT | CASSLRSTGPNSPLHF
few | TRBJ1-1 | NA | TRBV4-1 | TGCGCCAGCAGCCAAGTGCGTTTGAACACTGAAGCTTTCTTT | CASSQVRLNTEAFF
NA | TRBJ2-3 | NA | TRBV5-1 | TGCGCCAGCAGCCTACGACTCAAAGATACGCAGTATTTT | CASSLRLKDTQYF
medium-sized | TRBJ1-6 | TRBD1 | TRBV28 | TGTGCCAGCAGATCGGACAGGGGGAGCTCACCCCTCCACTTT | CASRSDRGSSPLHF
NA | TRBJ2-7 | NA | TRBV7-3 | TGTGCCAGCAGCTTAGGTGGAGGCAGTATCACCTACGAGCAGTACTTC | CASSLGGGSITYEQYF
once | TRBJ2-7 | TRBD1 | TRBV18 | TGTGCCAGCTCACCGACAGGGTCTTCGTACGAGCAGTACTTC | CASSPTGSSYEQYF